This T cell receptor beta chain was recovered during a study of blood T cells in healthy people across ages. The junction had 8 bases not matched to a gene; V was cut back by 6 bases and J by 0 bases. This CDR3 is built from 16 residues. Primers used in a second PCR of about 7 to 12 cycles were a sample-barcoded 5' primer and a J-beta primer mix. TCRdb re-analysed the 5' RACE reads in MiXCR, keeping a single row per CDR3 protein. Of roughly 1,500,000 distinct CDR3 sequences listed, roughly 30% are singletons. General study findings and limits: The study regarded diversity estimates from one million T cells as underestimates.

A word on this clonotype: Its antigen is not identified.

The clonotype originates from a woman aged 30 to 39 in good health. V gene TRBV12-3 or TRBV12-4 combines with J gene TRBJ2-4, with 7 bases lining up with TRBD1. Material for sequencing was blood. Here the CDR3 DNA reads TGTGCCAGCAGCTTCCGACAGGGTCTAGCCAAAAACATTCAGTACTTC. It specifies CASSFRQGLAKNIQYF.